This TCR beta chain was sequenced for a study of blood T cell repertoires in COVID-19. As for the study in general: COVID-19 samples from acute and convalescent phases originated in the United States, Italy and Spain. PBMCs, B-cell-depleted T cells, or T cells were the source of the cDNA or gDNA that made up the material.

This clone has only one observation. In the authors' workflow: It was from reference gene primer amplification that nucleated cell counts were estimated. Profiling relied on immunoSEQ multiplex PCR, and the TCRdb table lists in-frame clones only, not all of them. V and J calls plus clone size are reproduced from that table; the DNA served to infer D and trimming. There are some 42,000 clones in the sample; around 90% occur only once, and 0.3% to 0.45% lies in the top ten. This CDR3 spans 15 amino acids. The germline V and J ends were trimmed by 2 bases and 1 base, with 11 bases remaining between them. Germline CDR1 and CDR2: LGHNA and YSLEER.

The sequencing sample was made of peripheral blood. This clonotype was sampled from a human donor in a cohort sampled during active COVID-19. The gene calls are TRBV4-3 and TRBJ1-2; D unresolved. The DNA for the CDR3 is TGCGCCAGCAGCCAATCGCGGGTACTTAACTATGGCTACACCTTC. This sequence encodes CASSQSRVLNYGYTF.